Following are 10 T cell receptor beta chains from one sample sequenced in a study of T cells in Graves' hyperthyroidism and ophthalmopathy. Amplified regions were TCR beta CDR3 sequences from RNA transcripts. The TCR CDR3 was amplified in a first-round RT-PCR using the HTBI primer set. TCRdb ran MiXCR on the multiplex PCR reads and lists one entry per CDR3 protein. Of hundreds of thousands of distinct CDR3 sequences listed, 20% were seen once; the top ten hold 40% to 50%. The sample taken for sequencing was blood. The receptors were gathered from a man aged 35-49 years with Graves' ophthalmopathy.

The J gene is TRBJ1-2, the V gene TRBV29-1, with D uncertain. Trimming removed 3 bases at V and 13 bases at J, with 6 bases between. The CDR3 covers 8 residues. Germline values: CDR1 SQVTM, CDR2 ANQGSEA. CDR3 DNA: TGCAGCGTTGACGCAGGCACCTTC. Residues: CSVDAGTF.

The V gene is TRBV6-1, the J gene TRBJ2-7; D remains unclear. This CDR3 has 11 amino acids. Germline CDR1 reads MNHNS; CDR2 reads SASEGT. The germline V and J ends were trimmed by 6 bases and 3 bases, with 6 bases remaining between them. CDR3: CASRLGYEQYF. The CDR3 region has the DNA TGTGCCAGCAGACTTGGCTACGAGCAGTACTTC.

J is TRBJ2-7 and V is TRBV20-1; 10 positions agree with TRBD1. The V segment lost 1 base and the J segment 4 bases; nucleotides outside the gene matches: 4. Germline lookup yields CDR1 DFQATT and CDR2 SNEGSKA (reference sequence). This CDR3 spans 14 amino acids. Written as DNA, the CDR3 is TGCAGTGCTAGAGGGGACAGGGGAGAGTACGAGCAGTACTTC. This sequence encodes CSARGDRGEYEQYF.

A remark on this clonotype: The junction departs from germline at one end; a sequencing error may be responsible. The chain links TRBV30 to TRBJ1-1; D ambiguous. Germline V gene sequence: CDR1 GTSNPN, CDR2 SVGIG (reference sequence). The CDR3 totals 12 residues. Here the CDR3 reads CVWSVYTVEAFF. CDR3 DNA: TGTGTCTGGAGTGTATACACAGTAGAAGCTTTCTTT.

This chain links TRBV28 with TRBJ2-2, with D tentatively TRBD2 (7 bases). V was shortened by 4 bases and J by 5 bases, with 17 bases between the two germline ends. CDR3 length: 16 residues. CDR1 and CDR2 from the germline V gene are MDHEN and SYDVKM. The CDR3 DNA is TGTGCCAGCAGTTCTGGGGGGGCATACGGAACCGGGGAGCTGTTTTTT. Translated: CASSSGGAYGTGELFF.

This sequence joins TRBV6-1 and TRBJ2-7; no reliable D call. The V end was cut by 4 bases, the J end by 2 bases, with 15 bases between. CDR1 is MNHNS and CDR2 is SASEGT in the germline V gene. CDR3 size: 15 residues. CDR3 sequence reads: CASSVLMRLTYEQYF. DNA for the CDR3: TGTGCCAGCAGTGTTTTGATGCGATTAACCTACGAGCAGTACTTC.

At least ten counts were recorded for this clonotype. The rearrangement uses TRBV6-2 or TRBV6-3 and TRBJ2-7, with 8 bases lining up with TRBD2. This CDR3 spans 17 amino acids. Looked up from germline, CDR1 is MNHEY and CDR2 is SVGEGT. The V segment lost 6 bases and the J segment 3 bases; nucleotides outside the gene matches: 16. The CDR3 DNA sequence: TGTGCCAGCAGGATGGCGGGGGGCTACGGTTCGGTCTACGAGCAGTACTTC. It yields the protein CASRMAGGYGSVYEQYF.

This clonotype showed up just a few times. The CDR3 is CSARGQANTEAFF. The DNA for the CDR3 is TGCAGCGCTAGGGGACAGGCGAACACTGAAGCTTTCTTT. This sequence joins TRBV29-1 and TRBJ1-1; 8 bases are a match to TRBD1. Germline CDR1 SQVTM, CDR2 ANQGSEA. The CDR3 runs to 13 residues. Germline trimming cut 7 bases from V and 1 base from J; bases unmatched to any gene: 5.

This clonotype was seen only a few times. The V and J genes are TRBV10-3 and TRBJ1-5; D remains unclear. V shed 2 bases and J shed 0 bases, with 11 bases lying between them. Germline V gene lookup returns CDR1 ENHRY and CDR2 SYGVKD. This CDR3 has 16 residues. The CDR3 region is CAISERPEGSNQPQHF. The CDR3, as DNA: TGTGCCATCAGTGAGCGACCTGAGGGTAGCAATCAGCCCCAGCATTTT.

Of note for this clonotype: A much larger clone differs from this one at a single base, so this may be a read error. This chain connects TRBV7-2 to TRBJ2-3; TRBD2 aligns across 11 bases. Germline CDR1 reads SGHTA; CDR2 reads FQGNSA. The CDR3 spans 15 residues. In nucleotides, the CDR3 is TGTGCCAACAGCTTTAGCGGGGGGGCCACAGGTACGCAGTATTTT. It codes for CANSFSGGATGTQYF.